Listed here are 16 T cell receptor beta chains from one sample, sequenced in a study of beta chain features in type 1 diabetes. Investigators reverse transcribed all isolated RNA, so they sequenced expressed TCRB transcripts. The table came from immunoSEQ multiplex PCR; TCRdb's copy has only in-frame clones and leaves some out. Of 250,000 to 300,000 clones listed, around an eighth are singletons. These receptors' targets are unknown. Findings and caveats of the study: There was a moderate but significant shortening of TCRB CDR3s in all four CD4+ subsets of Type 1 diabetes patients.

The source material was naive CD4+ T cells from blood. The receptors shown here come from a man aged 25 to 40 with type 1 diabetes.

This clone has just a few counts. The chain employs TRBV4-2 and TRBJ2-1; D gene uncertain. The ends were cut back, 3 bases at V and 9 bases at J, with 15 bases in the middle. This CDR3 is 14 amino acids long. The germline V gene has CDR1 LGHNA and CDR2 YNFKEQ. The CDR3: CASSQARGSSEQFF. CDR3 in DNA: TGTGCCAGCAGCCAGGCCAGAGGATCGTCTGAGCAGTTCTTC.

V gene TRBV27 combines with J gene TRBJ2-5; 9 nucleotides match TRBD1. Per germline, CDR1 MNHEY and CDR2 SMNVEV (reference sequence). The CDR3 has 15 amino acids. V was pared by 5 bases and J by 4 bases, with 8 bases of the junction left unmatched. CDR3 sequence: CASSGDRENRETQYF. The CDR3 DNA reads TGTGCCAGCAGTGGGGACAGGGAAAATCGAGAGACCCAGTACTTC.

This rearrangement joins TRBV5-1 to TRBJ2-5; 9 bases match TRBD2. The V gene end was trimmed by 4 bases and the J gene end by 2 bases; junction bases not matched to a gene: 12. Germline V gene data show CDR1 as SGHRS and CDR2 as YFSETQ. The CDR3 is made up of 17 amino acids. The CDR3 nucleotides read TGCGCCAGCAGCCCTCCCCTGGCTCTAGCGGGACAAGAGACCCAGTACTTC. Amino acids: CASSPPLALAGQETQYF.

This chain links TRBV6-5 with TRBJ2-3, with unresolved D. The V end was cut by 0 bases, the J end by 1 base, with 8 bases between. The CDR3 totals 15 residues. Germline-derived CDR1 and CDR2 are MNHEY and SVGAGI. CDR3 protein: CASSYSPVRTDTQYF. CDR3 in DNA: TGTGCCAGCAGTTACTCACCGGTTCGCACAGATACGCAGTATTTT.

The chain employs TRBV6-6 and TRBJ2-7, with D possibly matching TRBD1 (5 bases). The CDR3 consists of 15 residues. Germline V CDR1 and CDR2: MNHNY, SVGAGI (reference sequence). V was pared by 6 bases and J by 4 bases, with 19 bases between. The DNA for the CDR3 is TGTGCCAGCAGAGTTCGGGCAGGGCCAACTTACGAGCAGTACTTC. Residues: CASRVRAGPTYEQYF.

The rearrangement links TRBV6-1 to TRBJ2-7, with a weak D call TRBD2 (5 bases). In germline, CDR1 is MNHNS, CDR2 SASEGT. CDR3 length equals 12 residues. Trimming removed 7 bases from V and 4 bases from J, with 11 bases in between. The CDR3 coding sequence is TGTGCCAGCATGGTTGGGAGTTACGAGCAGTACTTC. Translation gives CASMVGSYEQYF.

This clone turned up a few times. This sequence joins TRBV5-1 and TRBJ2-1; unclear D gene. Germline values: CDR1 SGHRS, CDR2 YFSETQ. Trimming stripped 0 bases from V and 9 bases from J, with 7 bases between. CDR3 length: 12 amino acids. The CDR3 region is CASSLEQVEQFF. CDR3 in DNA: TGCGCCAGCAGCTTGGAGCAGGTTGAGCAGTTCTTC.

In its sample, this clone was seen a few times. The chain recombines TRBV7-2 with TRBJ1-2; D is perhaps TRBD1 (5 bases). With 5 bases removed from V and 2 bases from J, the gap between germline ends came to 12 bases. CDR1 is SGHTA, CDR2 FQGNSA, per germline. The CDR3 loop spans 14 amino acids. CDR3 DNA: TGTGCCAGCAGCGTGGACACCTCAAACTATGGCTACACCTTC. Its protein is CASSVDTSNYGYTF.

The chain links TRBV7-9 to TRBJ1-1; TRBD1 is a possible D gene (5 bases). V was pared by 5 bases and J by 0 bases, with 13 bases between. Germline CDR1 reads SEHNR; CDR2 reads FQNEAQ (reference sequence). CDR3 length equals 15 residues. CDR3 sequence: CASSRFGGVNTEAFF. The CDR3 bases are TGTGCCAGCAGCCGTTTTGGGGGGGTGAACACTGAAGCTTTCTTT.

The rearrangement links TRBV5-4 to TRBJ2-3; no clear D gene. The CDR3 has 16 amino acids. Germline loops: CDR1 SGHNT, CDR2 YYREEE (reference sequence). With 3 bases removed from V and 4 bases from J, the gap between germline ends came to 18 bases. The CDR3 sequence is CASSSRLTLRADTQYF. CDR3 DNA sequence: TGTGCCAGCAGCTCCCGATTGACTCTCCGGGCAGATACGCAGTATTTT.

This clone was counted only a few times. CDR3 residues: CASSYRPRETQYF. In DNA form, the CDR3 reads TGTGCCAGTTCGTATCGGCCCAGGGAGACCCAGTACTTC. The V gene is TRBV13, the J gene TRBJ2-5; D not resolved. This CDR3 has 13 residues. From germline, CDR1 is PRHDT and CDR2 FYEKMQ (reference sequence). The V and J ends lost 9 bases and 5 bases respectively, with 16 bases between them.

V usage is TRBV5-1 and J usage is TRBJ1-5; TRBD1 aligns across 8 bases. V gave up 0 bases and J gave up 5 bases; unmatched junction bases: 4. The CDR3 sequence is 15 residues long. The V gene's germline CDR1 is SGHRS and CDR2 YFSETQ. Here the CDR3 reads CASSLGTGLDQPQHF. As DNA, the CDR3 is TGCGCCAGCAGCTTGGGGACAGGGTTGGATCAGCCCCAGCATTTT.

The rearrangement uses TRBV11-1 and TRBJ2-3, with a possible D match to TRBD1 (5 bases). Trimming stripped 3 bases from V and 4 bases from J, with 11 bases between. Germline values: CDR1 SGHAT, CDR2 FQDESV (reference sequence). The CDR3 covers 14 residues. This chain's CDR3 is CASSFIGVADTQYF. The CDR3 nucleotides read TGTGCCAGCAGCTTTATAGGGGTCGCAGATACGCAGTATTTT. Variable domain in full (rest from reference TRBV11-1 and TRBJ2-3): EAEVAQSPRYKITEKSQAVAFWCDPISGHATLYWYRQILGQGPELLVQFQDESVVDDSQLPKDRFSAERLKGVDSTLKIQPAELGDSAMYLCASSFIGVADTQYFGPGTRLTVL.

This clone came up a few times. This chain links TRBV14 with TRBJ1-1, with 9 bases fitting TRBD1. V lost 5 bases to trimming and J lost 2 bases; unmatched junction nucleotides: 9. Germline-derived CDR1 and CDR2 are SGHDN and FVKESK. The CDR3 length is 16 residues. The CDR3 sequence is CASSYRPGQGNTEAFF. For the CDR3, the DNA is TGTGCCAGCAGCTACAGACCGGGACAGGGAAACACTGAAGCTTTCTTT.

The J gene is TRBJ1-5, the V gene TRBV5-1; no clear D gene. In germline, CDR1 is SGHRS, CDR2 YFSETQ. Trimming removed 2 bases from V and 0 bases from J, with 9 bases in between. The CDR3 is 15 amino acids. CDR3 protein: CASSFGENSNQPQHF. The CDR3 bases are TGCGCCAGCAGCTTCGGAGAGAATAGCAATCAGCCCCAGCATTTT. The full variable domain, in which reference TRBV5-1 and TRBJ1-5 provide the parts outside the CDR3, is KAGVTQTPRYLIKTRGQQVTLSCSPISGHRSVSWYQQTPGQGLQFLFEYFSETQRNKGNFPGRFSGRQFSNSRSEMNVSTLELGDSALYLCASSFGENSNQPQHFGDGTRLSIL.

The chain carries TRBV28 and TRBJ1-1; no firm D call. Germline V gives CDR1 MDHEN, CDR2 SYDVKM. V shed 1 base and J shed 4 bases, with 13 bases lying between them. The CDR3 is made up of 15 amino acids. CDR3 bases: TGTGCCAGCAGTTTATCCCCTCGGGGAGCCACTGAAGCTTTCTTT. Its protein product is CASSLSPRGATEAFF. Filled out from reference TRBV28 and TRBJ1-1, the complete variable domain reads DVKVTQSSRYLVKRTGEKVFLECVQDMDHENMFWYRQDPGLGLRLIYFSYDVKMKEKGDIPEGYSVSREKKERFSLILESASTNQTSMYLCASSLSPRGATEAFFGQGTRLTVV.